The 6 T cell receptor beta chains below were found in one sample sequenced in a study of blood T cell repertoires in COVID-19 (dated by TCRdb to 2020 to 2022). The library was built by means of the immunoSEQ multiplex PCR assay. Drawn from immuneACCESS, this table holds only the in-frame rearrangements with V and J called that TCRdb kept. Clones are partly lost; checked studies trace under half to an unresolved V gene and leave the rest unexplained. The sample has around 340,000 clones on record, 86% of them singletons. The ten largest clones take up approximately 4% of the sample. Sequencing was performed on PBMCs or T cells enriched from blood (not recorded which). These receptors originate from a woman between 35 and 50 years old with acute COVID-19.

The chain is built from TRBV25-1 and TRBJ1-6; 7 nucleotides agree with TRBD1. The trim removed 6 bases at V and 8 bases at J, leaving 10 bases unmatched. CDR1 is MGHDK and CDR2 is SYGVNS in the germline V gene. This CDR3 has 15 residues. The CDR3 loop is CASRTGQVVDSPLHF. Here the CDR3 DNA reads TGTGCCAGCAGAACCGGACAGGTGGTTGATTCACCCCTCCACTTT.

This sequence joins TRBV19 and TRBJ2-7; D perhaps matches TRBD2 (5 bases). Trimming cost V 3 bases and J 3 bases, with 12 bases left between them. There are 14 residues in the CDR3. Germline assignment: CDR1 LNHDA and CDR2 SQIVND (reference sequence). Here the CDR3 DNA reads TGTGCCAGTAGTATGACCCAGCGGAACTACGAGCAGTACTTC. As protein: CASSMTQRNYEQYF.

CDR3 DNA sequence: TGTGCCAGCAGCTTAGCAAAGACTAGTGCCTACGAGCAGTACTTC. Amino acids: CASSLAKTSAYEQYF. The chain uses TRBV7-2 and TRBJ2-7; weak D call: TRBD2 (6 bases). Germline values: CDR1 SGHTA, CDR2 FQGNSA. The CDR3 has 15 amino acids. Trimming took 0 bases from V and 2 from J, leaving 11 bases between them.

The J gene is TRBJ2-5, the V gene TRBV6-5; a weak D match, TRBD2 (5 bases). Germline V gene sequence: CDR1 MNHEY, CDR2 SVGAGI. The germline V and J ends were trimmed by 6 bases and 4 bases, with 18 bases remaining between them. The CDR3 is made up of 15 amino acids. The DNA of the CDR3 is TGTGCCAGCAGCCAAAACCAACCGGGGAGAGAGACCCAGTACTTC. Its translation is CASSQNQPGRETQYF.

The rearrangement uses TRBV18 and TRBJ1-1; D might be TRBD1 (6 bases). V was shortened by 2 bases and J by 3 bases, with 16 bases between the two germline ends. The CDR3 is made up of 16 amino acids. CDR1 and CDR2 from the germline V gene are KGHSH and LQKENI. The DNA for the CDR3 is TGTGCCAGCTCACCAGGGCTACAGGGCGGGCACACTGAAGCTTTCTTT. Its protein is CASSPGLQGGHTEAFF.

This chain joins TRBV7-9 and TRBJ1-1; tentatively, D is TRBD1 (6 bases). Germline assignment: CDR1 SEHNR and CDR2 FQNEAQ (reference sequence). CDR3 length: 16 residues. Trimming left V 5 bases short and J 1 base short, with 17 bases between. This CDR3 is CASSPPRTARNTEAFF. The DNA for the CDR3 is TGTGCCAGCAGCCCGCCTAGGACAGCGAGGAACACTGAAGCTTTCTTT.